This is a list of T cell receptor beta chains from one sample in a study of OX40 agonist ivuxolimab in advanced cancers. Measured with immunoSEQ multiplex PCR; TCRdb has only the in-frame clones, and not every one. The table lists approximately 29,000 clones, more than 70% of them singletons, with roughly a sixth in the top ten. This sample comprised CD4+ or CD8+ T cells sorted from blood, obtained in a trial of the OX40 agonist ivuxolimab. These receptors all stem from an adult with an advanced solid tumor such as melanoma, head and neck, liver or kidney cancer. The CDR3 runs from the conserved cysteine through the conserved F or W. D genes are given only for firm matches. A row's size may be missing; if present it is once, few, many or a size class.

abundance: -; v_gene: TRBV30; j_gene: TRBJ1-2; d_gene: -; CDR3nt: TGTGCCTGGAGTGATGGGGGAGGCTATGGCTACACCTTC; CDR3aa: CAWSDGGGYGYTF
abundance: -; v_gene: TRBV27; j_gene: TRBJ1-1; d_gene: -; CDR3nt: TGTGCCAGCATGGTGTCAGGGGTGTCGTCAGATGGTGAAGCTTTCTTT; CDR3aa: CASMVSGVSSDGEAFF
abundance: -; v_gene: TRBV7-8; j_gene: TRBJ1-2; d_gene: TRBD1; CDR3nt: TGTGCCAGCAGCGGACATAACAGGGGTAGCCGCTATGGCTACACCTTC; CDR3aa: CASSGHNRGSRYGYTF
abundance: -; v_gene: TRBV7-9; j_gene: TRBJ1-2; d_gene: -; CDR3nt: TGTGCCAGCAGCCCAGTCACAAAGAACTATGGCTACACCTTC; CDR3aa: CASSPVTKNYGYTF
abundance: -; v_gene: TRBV6-5; j_gene: TRBJ2-1; d_gene: -; CDR3nt: TGTGCCAGCGCACAGGTGGATGGGTCCTACAATGAGCAGTTCTTC; CDR3aa: CASAQVDGSYNEQFF
abundance: once; v_gene: TRBV7-7; j_gene: TRBJ2-7; d_gene: TRBD2; CDR3nt: TGTGCTAGCAGCCCGACCCCGCCTAGCGGGAGCCTATACGAGCAGTACTTC; CDR3aa: CASSPTPPSGSLYEQYF
abundance: -; v_gene: TRBV5-5; j_gene: TRBJ2-7; d_gene: -; CDR3nt: TGTGCCAGCAGCTTCTTGGAAATTACCTACGAGCAGTACTTC; CDR3aa: CASSFLEITYEQYF
abundance: -; v_gene: TRBV10-3; j_gene: TRBJ2-7; d_gene: TRBD1; CDR3nt: TGTGCCATCAGTTTCGACAGGGGCCAGACCTACGAGCAGTACTTC; CDR3aa: CAISFDRGQTYEQYF
abundance: -; v_gene: TRBV11-2; j_gene: TRBJ2-3; d_gene: TRBD1; CDR3nt: TGTGCCAGCAGCTTAGATTGGACAGGGACATACACAGATACGCAGTATTTT; CDR3aa: CASSLDWTGTYTDTQYF
abundance: few; v_gene: TRBV28; j_gene: TRBJ1-5; d_gene: -; CDR3nt: TGTGCCAGCAGTCCACGGGCAGGGTGGCAGCCCCAGCATTTT; CDR3aa: CASSPRAGWQPQHF
abundance: -; v_gene: TRBV7-9; j_gene: TRBJ1-5; d_gene: -; CDR3nt: TGTGCCAGCAGCTTAGGCCCATTTGAAGGTAGCAATCAGCCCCAGCATTTT; CDR3aa: CASSLGPFEGSNQPQHF
abundance: -; v_gene: TRBV19; j_gene: TRBJ2-1; d_gene: -; CDR3nt: TGTGCCAGCCTCCGCGAGGGGCGATCCTACAATGAGCAGTTCTTC; CDR3aa: CASLREGRSYNEQFF
abundance: -; v_gene: TRBV5-6; j_gene: TRBJ2-7; d_gene: -; CDR3nt: TGTGCCAGCAGCCCAACGGTAGCGTTCTCCTACGAGCAGTACTTC; CDR3aa: CASSPTVAFSYEQYF
abundance: medium-sized; v_gene: TRBV7-3; j_gene: TRBJ2-1; d_gene: TRBD2; CDR3nt: TGTGCCAGCAGCTTAGGACTAGCGGGACCGTCGAAGCAGTTCTTC; CDR3aa: CASSLGLAGPSKQFF
abundance: -; v_gene: TRBV4-1; j_gene: TRBJ1-2; d_gene: -; CDR3nt: TGCGCCAGCAGCCAAGATCCGGGGGGCGCTTACTATGGCTACACCTTC; CDR3aa: CASSQDPGGAYYGYTF
abundance: medium-sized; v_gene: TRBV27; j_gene: TRBJ2-7; d_gene: TRBD1; CDR3nt: TGTGCCAGCAAACAGGACAGGGGGTCCTACGAGCAGTACTTC; CDR3aa: CASKQDRGSYEQYF
abundance: -; v_gene: TRBV25-1; j_gene: TRBJ2-5; d_gene: TRBD2; CDR3nt: TGTGCCAGCAGTGGGGAGGGGGAGACCCAGTACTTC; CDR3aa: CASSGEGETQYF
abundance: -; v_gene: TRBV19; j_gene: TRBJ2-6; d_gene: TRBD1; CDR3nt: TGTGCCAGTGGAATCCGGGACAGGGCGCCTCCGGTAAACTCTGGGGCCAACGTCCTGACTTTC; CDR3aa: CASGIRDRAPPVNSGANVLTF
abundance: -; v_gene: TRBV19; j_gene: TRBJ2-1; d_gene: -; CDR3nt: TGTGCCAGTAGTCGGGGACTCGGCAATGAGCAGTTCTTC; CDR3aa: CASSRGLGNEQFF
abundance: -; v_gene: TRBV6-6; j_gene: TRBJ2-7; d_gene: -; CDR3nt: TGTGCCAGCAGTTACTCTCTTTTCCCTCTAGCAGAGCAGTACTTC; CDR3aa: CASSYSLFPLAEQYF
abundance: -; v_gene: TRBV11-2; j_gene: TRBJ2-7; d_gene: -; CDR3nt: TGTGCCAGCAGCTTAGGGCAGAGCTCCTACGAGCAGTACTTC; CDR3aa: CASSLGQSSYEQYF
abundance: -; v_gene: TRBV29-1; j_gene: TRBJ2-7; d_gene: -; CDR3nt: TGCAGCCGGGTCCGCTGCGACTCCTACGAGCAGTACTTC; CDR3aa: CSRVRCDSYEQYF
abundance: -; v_gene: TRBV28; j_gene: TRBJ2-3; d_gene: TRBD1; CDR3nt: TGTGCCAGCAGTTTTGACAGGGCACACACAGATACGCAGTATTTT; CDR3aa: CASSFDRAHTDTQYF
abundance: -; v_gene: TRBV19; j_gene: TRBJ1-5; d_gene: -; CDR3nt: TGTGCCAGTAGTATTTGGGGCTCAAATCAGCCCCAGCATTTT; CDR3aa: CASSIWGSNQPQHF
abundance: -; v_gene: TRBV7-8; j_gene: TRBJ2-6; d_gene: -; CDR3nt: TGTGCCAGCAGCTTAGCGTCGGGGGTCTCCCCCTCTGGGGCCAACGTCCTGACTTTC; CDR3aa: CASSLASGVSPSGANVLTF
abundance: few; v_gene: TRBV19; j_gene: TRBJ1-2; d_gene: -; CDR3nt: TGTGCCAGTAGTACCGGACAGATTTATGGCTACACCTTC; CDR3aa: CASSTGQIYGYTF
abundance: -; v_gene: TRBV13; j_gene: TRBJ2-1; d_gene: -; CDR3nt: TGTGCCAGCAGCTATAGGGGGGACAATGAGCAGTTCTTC; CDR3aa: CASSYRGDNEQFF
abundance: few; v_gene: TRBV28; j_gene: TRBJ1-6; d_gene: TRBD1; CDR3nt: TGTGCCAGCAGTTCACAGGGGTGGAATTCACCCCTCCACTTT; CDR3aa: CASSSQGWNSPLHF
abundance: -; v_gene: TRBV5-1; j_gene: TRBJ1-1; d_gene: -; CDR3nt: TGCGCCAGCAGTAATGGTGGCACTGAAGCTTTCTTT; CDR3aa: CASSNGGTEAFF
abundance: -; v_gene: TRBV5-6; j_gene: TRBJ2-1; d_gene: TRBD2; CDR3nt: TGTGCCAGCAGCTTGAGCGGGAGCACCTACAATGAGCAGTTCTTC; CDR3aa: CASSLSGSTYNEQFF
abundance: medium-sized; v_gene: TRBV10-1; j_gene: TRBJ2-7; d_gene: -; CDR3nt: TGCGCCAGCAGTCCCGGGGGCCGGGGGTACGAGCAGTACTTC; CDR3aa: CASSPGGRGYEQYF
abundance: -; v_gene: TRBV6-1; j_gene: TRBJ2-7; d_gene: TRBD2; CDR3nt: TGTGCCAGCAGTGAACCAAGGCTAGCGGAACCTTACTACGAGCAGTACTTC; CDR3aa: CASSEPRLAEPYYEQYF
abundance: medium-sized; v_gene: TRBV6-4; j_gene: TRBJ2-1; d_gene: TRBD1; CDR3nt: TGTGCCAGCAGTCCAGAGACAGGGGGCAATGAGCAGTTCTTC; CDR3aa: CASSPETGGNEQFF
abundance: -; v_gene: TRBV11-2; j_gene: TRBJ1-2; d_gene: -; CDR3nt: TGTGCCAGCAGCTTAGGGTGGGGGCACTATGGCTACACCTTC; CDR3aa: CASSLGWGHYGYTF
abundance: -; v_gene: TRBV30; j_gene: TRBJ2-5; d_gene: -; CDR3nt: TGTGCCTGGAGTCCCGCTGGGGGGTACCAAGAGACCCAGTACTTC; CDR3aa: CAWSPAGGYQETQYF
abundance: -; v_gene: TRBV4-1; j_gene: TRBJ2-1; d_gene: TRBD2; CDR3nt: TGCGCCAGCAGCCCGATTAGCGGGGGGGTTTACAATGAGCAGTTCTTC; CDR3aa: CASSPISGGVYNEQFF
abundance: -; v_gene: TRBV5-1; j_gene: TRBJ2-7; d_gene: -; CDR3nt: TGCGCCAGCAGCTTGGGACGGAACACCTACGAGCAGTACTTC; CDR3aa: CASSLGRNTYEQYF
abundance: -; v_gene: TRBV9; j_gene: TRBJ1-2; d_gene: TRBD1; CDR3nt: TGTGCCAGCAGCGCCCGGGACAGCCCGCTTAACTATGGCTACACCTTC; CDR3aa: CASSARDSPLNYGYTF
abundance: once; v_gene: TRBV7-9; j_gene: TRBJ2-1; d_gene: -; CDR3nt: TGTGCCAGCAGCTTGGTGGGCGGGGAGGCCTACAATGAGCAGTTCTTC; CDR3aa: CASSLVGGEAYNEQFF
abundance: -; v_gene: TRBV7-9; j_gene: TRBJ2-5; d_gene: -; CDR3nt: TGTGCCAGCAGCTTAAAGGGCGGGCAGGGGGAGACCCAGTACTTC; CDR3aa: CASSLKGGQGETQYF
abundance: -; v_gene: TRBV5-6; j_gene: TRBJ1-5; d_gene: -; CDR3nt: TGTGCCAGCAGCTTTGGCAATCAGCCCCAGCATTTT; CDR3aa: CASSFGNQPQHF
abundance: -; v_gene: TRBV7-9; j_gene: TRBJ2-7; d_gene: -; CDR3nt: TGTGCCAGCAGCTTAGTTAGCGCCAGGGGCGAGCAGTACTTC; CDR3aa: CASSLVSARGEQYF
abundance: -; v_gene: TRBV7-6; j_gene: TRBJ2-7; d_gene: TRBD2; CDR3nt: TGTGCCAGCAGCTTAGAAACTAGCGGGACTCTAGGGGAGCAGTACTTC; CDR3aa: CASSLETSGTLGEQYF
abundance: -; v_gene: TRBV2; j_gene: TRBJ2-7; d_gene: TRBD1; CDR3nt: TGTGCCAGTAGAGAGACAGGGGGTTCCCTTTACGAGCAGTACTTC; CDR3aa: CASRETGGSLYEQYF
abundance: -; v_gene: TRBV6-5; j_gene: TRBJ1-2; d_gene: -; CDR3nt: TGTGCCAGCAGCTCCTCCTTAGGCTACACCTTC; CDR3aa: CASSSSLGYTF
abundance: -; v_gene: TRBV13; j_gene: TRBJ2-7; d_gene: -; CDR3nt: TGTGCCAGCAGCATAGAGGGAGTCAGGGGCAAAAATAAGGAGCAGTACTTC; CDR3aa: CASSIEGVRGKNKEQYF
abundance: few; v_gene: TRBV4-3; j_gene: TRBJ2-2; d_gene: -; CDR3nt: TGCGCCAGCAGCCAAGATAGCAAGCCCAGCACCGGGGAGCTGTTTTTT; CDR3aa: CASSQDSKPSTGELFF
abundance: -; v_gene: TRBV10-3; j_gene: TRBJ1-1; d_gene: TRBD1; CDR3nt: TGTGCCTCAGAAATGGACAGGGCGAACACTGAAGCTTTCTTT; CDR3aa: CASEMDRANTEAFF
abundance: -; v_gene: TRBV30; j_gene: TRBJ1-2; d_gene: -; CDR3nt: TGTGCCTGGAGTTATCCAAATCTAGCTGGCTACACCTTC; CDR3aa: CAWSYPNLAGYTF
abundance: -; v_gene: TRBV19; j_gene: TRBJ1-1; d_gene: -; CDR3nt: TGTGCCAGTAGTATCATGCTGGTGAAGACTGAAGCTTTCTTT; CDR3aa: CASSIMLVKTEAFF
abundance: -; v_gene: TRBV5-6; j_gene: TRBJ2-7; d_gene: TRBD2; CDR3nt: TGTGCCAGCAGCTTGGCTAGCGGAGACCCCTACGAGCAGTACTTC; CDR3aa: CASSLASGDPYEQYF
abundance: -; v_gene: TRBV15; j_gene: TRBJ2-5; d_gene: TRBD2; CDR3nt: TGTGCCACCAGCAGAGAAAGGACTAGCGGGGGGACCCAGTACTTC; CDR3aa: CATSRERTSGGTQYF